The rows below give T cell receptor beta chains drawn from one sample of a study of shared clonotypes between healthy human individuals. Data came from immunoSEQ multiplex PCR; TCRdb stores just in-frame clones and leaves some out. The table shows about 680,000 clones, with 90% to 95% occurring only once. The sequencing sample was made of naive CD8+ T cells sorted from blood. All receptors derive from a man aged 30-40 years in good health. Each CDR3 is given with its conserved first and last residue. The D gene is left open where the match is weak. Size tells how often a clone was seen (once, few, many) or the class of an expanded clone, and some rows leave it out.

>TRBD2|-|TRBJ2-5|TRBV11-2|17
TGTGCCAGCAGCTTAAAGGAACTAGCGGGAGGCCAAGAGACCCAGTACTTC
CASSLKELAGGQETQYF
>-|-|TRBJ2-7|TRBV12-2|15
TGTGCAAGTCGCTTAGGCCCGGGACATTACTACGAGCAGTACTTC
CASRLGPGHYYEQYF
>TRBD1|-|TRBJ2-7|TRBV7-9|15
TGTGCCAGCAGCTCGATGGGACAGGGGGTGGGCGAGCAGTACTTC
CASSSMGQGVGEQYF
>TRBD2|-|TRBJ2-1|TRBV7-9|16
TGTGCCAGCACCTACGAGGCTGGCGGGAGGATAAATGAGCAGTTCTTC
CASTYEAGGRINEQFF
>-|-|TRBJ1-2|TRBV6-5|14
TGTGCCAGCAGTTACTCGTCGTCTAACTATGGCTACACCTTC
CASSYSSSNYGYTF
>-|-|TRBJ2-2|TRBV13|15
TGTGCCAGCAGCTTAGAGGCAGGGGTTACCGGGGAGCTGTTTTTT
CASSLEAGVTGELFF
>-|-|TRBJ2-1|TRBV9|18
TGTGCCAGCAGCGTAGCTACCATGACGGGAGCACCCCACAATGAGCAGTTCTTC
CASSVATMTGAPHNEQFF
>-|-|TRBJ2-7|TRBV27|14
TGTGCCAGCAGTTTATCGCGGGCCTCCTACGAGCAGTACTTC
CASSLSRASYEQYF
>-|-|TRBJ2-7|TRBV4-3|14
TGCGCCAGCAGCCAAGATCTGGGGGCCTACGAGCAGTACTTC
CASSQDLGAYEQYF
>TRBD2|-|TRBJ2-7|TRBV19|16
TGTGCCAGTAGTATAGACTTGGCTAGCGGGAGCGACGAGCAGTACTTC
CASSIDLASGSDEQYF
>-|-|TRBJ1-5|TRBV4-1|16
TGCGCCAGCAGCCAAGAAGGCCAGGCACTCAATCAGCCCCAGCATTTT
CASSQEGQALNQPQHF
>TRBD2|-|TRBJ2-3|TRBV7-9|14
TGTGCCAGCAGCTTAGTTCCGCGGGAGATGGCGCAGTATTTT
CASSLVPREMAQYF
>-|-|TRBJ2-2|TRBV7-8|19
TGTGCCAGCAGCTTATATCCCCTCAACGTTCGGGGAGAAACCGGGGAGCTGTTTTTT
CASSLYPLNVRGETGELFF
>-|-|TRBJ1-3|TRBV25-1|18
TGTGCCAGCAGTGAATGGGCGTCGGGGATCGACTCTGGAAACACCATATATTTT
CASSEWASGIDSGNTIYF
>TRBD1|-|TRBJ1-4|TRBV14|14
TGTGCCAGCAGCCGGACAGGGGAGGGTGAAAAACTGTTTTTT
CASSRTGEGEKLFF
>TRBD2|-|TRBJ2-7|TRBV7-9|15
TGTGCCAGCAGCCCGACTAGCGGGAAATCAAACGAGCAGTACTTC
CASSPTSGKSNEQYF
>TRBD2|once|TRBJ2-1|TRBV27|16
TGTGCCAGCAGTTCCGCAGCGGGACTAGCGGTGTATGAGCAGTTCTTC
CASSSAAGLAVYEQFF
>TRBD1|once|TRBJ2-7|TRBV6-5|14
TGTGCCAGCAGTTTCACAGGGGTAGGCTACGAGCAGTACTTC
CASSFTGVGYEQYF
>-|-|TRBJ2-7|TRBV5-1|15
TGCGCCAGCAGCTTGGGCGCGGGGCCCACCTACGAGCAGTACTTC
CASSLGAGPTYEQYF
>TRBD2|-|TRBJ2-7|TRBV19|14
TGTGCCAGTAGTGTATTAGCGGGCACCTACGAGCAGTACTTC
CASSVLAGTYEQYF
>-|-|TRBJ2-7|TRBV4-1|12
TGCGCCAGCAGCCAAACAACCTACGAGCAGTACTTC
CASSQTTYEQYF
>TRBD1|-|TRBJ2-2|TRBV13|16
TGTGCCAGCAGCTCAATGGACAGGCGAGCCACCGGGGAGCTGTTTTTT
CASSSMDRRATGELFF
>-|once|TRBJ1-5|TRBV28|15
TGTGCCAGCAGTATTCAACAGGATTGGTATCAGCCCCAGCATTTT
CASSIQQDWYQPQHF
>-|-|TRBJ2-7|TRBV20-1|11
TGCAGTGCTAGGGGGACCTACGAGCAGTACTTC
CSARGTYEQYF
>TRBD2|-|TRBJ2-7|TRBV28|16
TGTGCCAGCAGCTTCGGCACTAGCGGTTCCTCCTACGAGCAGTACTTC
CASSFGTSGSSYEQYF
>TRBD1|-|TRBJ2-1|TRBV27|16
TGTGCCAGCAATCAGGGGGCGGGCCCCTCCTACAATGAGCAGTTCTTC
CASNQGAGPSYNEQFF
>-|-|TRBJ2-1|TRBV6-5|15
TGTGCCAGCAGTTATGGTGTGGCAGGCGTGGATGAGCAGTTCTTC
CASSYGVAGVDEQFF
>-|-|TRBJ1-2|TRBV7-2|15
TGTGCCAGCAGCTTTCTTGTTAGGCCTAACTATGGCTACACCTTC
CASSFLVRPNYGYTF
>TRBD2|-|TRBJ2-1|TRBV10-3|15
TGTGCCATCACCTCCGGGACTAGCGGGACAAATGAGCAGTTCTTC
CAITSGTSGTNEQFF
>TRBD2|-|TRBJ2-5|TRBV7-9|15
TGTGCCAGCAGCCCGCGGGGGGGTACGGGACAGACCCAGTACTTC
CASSPRGGTGQTQYF
>TRBD1|-|TRBJ2-7|TRBV12-5|17
TGTGCTAGTGGTTTGTCAGTAGGGACAGGGTTATCCTACGAGCAGTACTTC
CASGLSVGTGLSYEQYF
>-|-|TRBJ2-3|TRBV4-1|15
TGCGCCAGCAGCACCGCCAGGGAAGGCACAGATACGCAGTATTTT
CASSTAREGTDTQYF
>TRBD1|-|TRBJ2-3|TRBV7-9|14
TGTGCCAGCAGCTTAGGACAGGGGCCCGATACGCAGTATTTT
CASSLGQGPDTQYF